A selection of T cell receptor beta chains follows, all from one sample in a study of T cells in localized non-small cell lung cancer. TCRdb's copy holds only in-frame clones and misses some; the assay was immunoSEQ multiplex PCR. The sample gives approximately 18,000 clones, around four fifths of which show up once; around 25% is in the top ten. This specimen was peripheral blood, taken before any cancer treatment. All receptors derive from a female donor of 60 years or more with stage I lung adenocarcinoma. Both conserved end residues are part of each CDR3. D genes are given only for firm matches.

V gene	D gene	CDR3 protein
TRBV7-8	.	CASSNYETGNEQFF
TRBV11-2	.	CASSALRGAGELFF
TRBV2	TRBD1	CASSEAPGGWGEQYF
TRBV7-9	.	CASSLTANTEAFF
TRBV5-8	.	CASSLIWGSGLYNEQFF
TRBV6-1	.	CASRSDPSNQPQHF
TRBV19	TRBD2	CASSIVAGVFGRAQYF
TRBV29-1	.	CSVGGPPTDTQYF
TRBV7-9	TRBD1	CASSGTGTGVRETQYF
TRBV11-3	.	CASSLDRVGEAFF
TRBV6-5	.	CASRHDRGTEAFF
TRBV7-8	TRBD1	CASSPTRGGQGFQKLFF
TRBV5-5	TRBD1	CASTSGQGDEKLFF
TRBV5-1	.	CASSFSGVVNEKLFF
TRBV5-1	TRBD2	CASTELAGTDTQYF
TRBV6-5	.	CASTRGGSTEAFF
TRBV9	TRBD1	CASSAGTGARQGYTF
TRBV5-1	.	CASSLAVQASQETQYF
TRBV4-1	.	CASSQDPGETVHEQFF
TRBV19	.	CATQKELNTGELFF
TRBV19	.	CASSISPAETQYF
TRBV7-9	.	CASSLTGSSYNSPLHF
TRBV7-2	TRBD1	CASSSVTGSEQPQHF
TRBV6-5	.	CASRRSGEAGYEQYF
TRBV19	.	CASRPGRGGSPLHF
TRBV5-8	.	CASSRDYEQYF
TRBV2	TRBD1	CASTSTGLESPLHF
TRBV18	.	CASSPGRTYEQYF
TRBV5-1	TRBD1	CASRLAQGAPYGYTF
TRBV6-1	.	CASSEQGSLNTEAFF
TRBV11-2	.	CASSLVSYEQYF
TRBV27	TRBD2	CASSLLAGPVSYEQYF
TRBV10-3	.	CASRGTYEQYF
TRBV4-2	.	CASSQEGYSNQPQHF
TRBV19	TRBD1	CASSTTGGTDTEAFF
TRBV6-5	.	CASSTLGASNEKLFF
TRBV11-3	.	CASSFSGRPQPPQHF
TRBV11-2	TRBD2	CASRREGLTQYF
TRBV30	.	CAWRRTNTGELFF
TRBV7-3	.	CASSLIFSDTQYF
TRBV19	.	CASSIDRDTYATNEKLFF
TRBV9	.	CASSVSGNEKLFF
TRBV29-1	.	CSVWSSNTEAFF
TRBV18	.	CASSPRQGRTGGYTF
TRBV5-1	.	CASSLTGSRNQETQYF
TRBV6-1	.	CASSQGNYGYTF
TRBV7-8	.	CASSRSLTQLPSGNTIYF